This T cell receptor (beta chain) emerged from a study of blood T cell repertoires in COVID-19 (dated by TCRdb to the early 2020s). Describing the broader study: Samples from collaborators originated in the United States, Italy and Spain and spanned both the acute and convalescent phases of COVID-19. Deeply sampled blood TCRbeta repertoires from subjects exposed to, actively infected with, or recovered from COVID-19 were included in the dataset. Where available, HLA class I and class II types were obtained from metadata supplied by the sample provider rather than from assay-based typing. The repertoires were released in a freely available public database meant as a resource for research on the immune response to SARS-CoV-2. Samples came from the ongoing ImmuneRACE study (first 160 participants) plus 1,254 subjects from 6 global collaborators. The prospective study material was composed of cDNA or gDNA derived from T cells, B-cell-depleted T cells, or PBMCs. A de-identified subject ID, COVID-19 status, age in years and sex were almost always included in the sample metadata.

The immunoSEQ Assay, a bias-controlled multiplex PCR, was used to amplify TCRbeta CDR3 regions from genomic DNA. The study's processing was this. The number of nucleated cells in each sample was estimated from the amplification of reference gene primers within the assay. Sequence reads were collapsed and filtered to measure the absolute abundance of every unique TCRbeta CDR3 rearrangement. For each sample, productive Simpson clonality was calculated as the square root of Simpson's diversity index over productive rearrangements. Here the immuneACCESS table is served through TCRdb, limited to in-frame sequences with V and J called. Missing clones are a known gap in these copies; in checked studies unresolved V genes cover under half, and the rest lacks a known reason. The DNA gave D and trimming, while V, J and clone size come from that table. In this sample the table shows about 55,000 clones, 80% to 85% of which occur a single time. The ten largest make up 5.5% to 6% of the sample.

Comment on this clone: This receptor's antigen is unknown. No base quality values were provided; no much bigger clone lies one nucleotide off.

What the research found in general, with its limitations: Clinical and demographic metadata were provided uncurated, with the amount varying by source and participant.

The CDR3 has 13 amino acids, counting the end cysteine and phenylalanine. The kept DNA is CDR3 alone, 39 bases in frame from the first base. As encoded in the germline V gene, CDR1 is SGHAT while CDR2 is FQNNGV. V is shortened by 4 bases, J by 6 bases, and the region joining them spans 12 bases. Whole blood was collected in K2EDTA tubes by collaborating institutions according to the institutions' own protocols. Collaborator samples were shipped for TCRbeta analysis as frozen whole blood, isolated PBMCs, or DNA extracted from either sample type. Recombination connected TRBV11-2 to TRBJ1-1, with no confident D gene call. The receptor was isolated from a human donor in a cohort sampled during active or convalescent COVID-19. Sequenced sample: peripheral blood. The DNA sequence is as follows: TGTGCCAGCAGCTCAGTACGGGAGGCTGAAGCTTTCTTT. It codes for CASSSVREAEAFF.